This T cell receptor beta chain was sequenced for a study of vaccination effects on CD4 cells after COVID-19. ViraFEST expansion of antigen-specific CD4+ T cells with viral peptide pools preceded sequencing. The culture ran for around nine days, and then CD4+ T cells were isolated. Vaccine recipients, nucleocapsid antibody negative, had no prior SARS-CoV-2 infection. Cultures received IL-2 medium that replaced half the medium on days 3 and 7. Whole-study results and caveats: Clones induced by infection and by vaccine showed marked clonal contraction late after vaccination. Researchers reported few convalescent patients and no early post-infection timepoints in the study.

V gave up 2 bases and J gave up 2 bases; unmatched junction bases: 5. The CDR3 totals 16 residues. The germline CDR1 and CDR2 sequences are MNHEY and SVGAGI. Clones were read by immunoSEQ multiplex PCR, and TCRdb kept only the in-frame ones, dropping some. The profile covers about 73,000 clones, with 78% appearing a single time and under 12% taken by the ten largest. This clone was recorded once. The antigen is not known. The specimen comprised CD4+ T cells from PBMCs cultured with SARS-CoV-2 spike peptides, sampled before COVID-19 vaccination. This clonotype originated in a human donor who received a COVID-19 vaccine. The chain employs TRBV6-5 and TRBJ2-2; 7 bases line up with TRBD2. The CDR3 coding sequence is TGTGCCAGCAGTTACCGGGGACTAACTAACACCGGGGAGCTGTTTTTT. Translated, it gives CASSYRGLTNTGELFF.